Presented here are 26 T cell receptor beta chains from one specimen sequenced in a study of PD-1 blockade in classical Hodgkin lymphoma. Documented time point: cycle 4 day 1 (C4D1), after 5 to 7 weeks of nivolumab. In every patient, relapse followed autologous stem cell transplantation, while exposure to brentuximab vedotin differed. The assay was immunoSEQ multiplex PCR, and TCRdb's table has in-frame clones only and misses some. The sample lists fewer than 25,000 clones, about 86% occurring once. Material: peripheral blood mononuclear cells (PBMCs), obtained before the fourth cycle of nivolumab. The receptors originated from a human donor with classical Hodgkin lymphoma.

For the CDR3, the DNA is TGTGCCAGCAGCTTGAGGAGCAAAAGCACAGATACGCAGTATTTT. This codes for CASSLRSKSTDTQYF. The rearrangement joins TRBV7-2 to TRBJ2-3; D not resolved. The germline V gene encodes CDR1 SGHTA and CDR2 FQGNSA. V was cut by 3 bases and J by 0 bases, with 10 bases left in between. The CDR3 length is 15 residues. The full variable domain, completed using reference TRBV7-2 and TRBJ2-3, is GAGVSQSPSNKVTEKGKDVELRCDPISGHTALYWYRQSLGQGLEFLIYFQGNSAPDKSGLPSDRFSAERTGGSVSTLTIQRTQQEDSAVYLCASSLRSKSTDTQYFGPGTRLTVL.

The chain links TRBV18 to TRBJ1-2, with unresolved D. The CDR3 extends over 13 amino acids. The V end was cut by 2 bases, the J end by 4 bases, with 8 bases between. CDR1 and CDR2 from the germline V gene are KGHSH and LQKENI. The CDR3 DNA follows: TGTGCCAGCTCACCAGAGACGGTCTATGGCTACACCTTC. Translating gives CASSPETVYGYTF.

This chain joins TRBV11-3 and TRBJ2-2; 7 positions agree with TRBD2. Germline lookup yields CDR1 SGHNT and CDR2 YENEEA. With V trimmed by 5 bases and J by 7 bases, 10 bases remained unmatched. This CDR3 is built from 15 residues. CDR3 bases: TGTGCCAGCAGCACCTATAGCGGGCCCATCGGGGAGCTGTTTTTT. Protein: CASSTYSGPIGELFF.

The chain uses TRBV19 and TRBJ2-2; 9 bases align to TRBD1. V shed 5 bases, J shed 7 bases, and the junction held 8 bases outside the gene matches. Germline-derived CDR1 and CDR2 are LNHDA and SQIVND (reference sequence). The CDR3 contains 15 residues. The CDR3 loop is CASSPRTGANGELFF. CDR3 nucleotide sequence: TGTGCCAGTAGTCCGCGGACAGGGGCGAACGGGGAGCTGTTTTTT.

The V call is TRBV6-6, the J call TRBJ2-1; no clear D gene. With 2 bases removed from V and 0 bases from J, the gap between germline ends came to 5 bases. Per the germline V gene, CDR1 is MNHNY and CDR2 is SVGAGI (reference sequence). This CDR3 has 14 amino acids. The CDR3 DNA reads as TGTGCCAGCAGTTACCAGAGCTCCTACAATGAGCAGTTCTTC. As protein: CASSYQSSYNEQFF.

V usage is TRBV10-2 and J usage is TRBJ1-3; D is unresolved. The CDR3 spans 14 residues. Germline assignment: CDR1 WSHSY and CDR2 SAAADI. V lost 0 bases and J 0 bases, leaving 3 bases between the germline ends. CDR3 DNA: TGCGCCAGCAGTGAGTCGAGCTCTGGAAACACCATATATTTT. Its translation: CASSESSSGNTIYF.

The chain has TRBV4-3 and TRBJ1-5; D remains unclear. The CDR3 is made up of 14 amino acids. V lost 1 base, J lost 6 bases, and 10 bases lay in between. The germline V gene encodes CDR1 LGHNA and CDR2 YSLEER. The CDR3 loop reads CASSQGFGVQPQHF. The CDR3 DNA follows: TGCGCCAGCAGCCAAGGGTTCGGAGTTCAGCCCCAGCATTTT.

The chain uses TRBV4-2 and TRBJ2-7; no clear D. This CDR3 region has 14 residues. The germline CDR1 and CDR2 sequences are LGHNA and YNFKEQ. Trimming removed 1 base from V and 0 bases from J, with 7 bases in between. The CDR3 protein is CASSQGSASYEQYF. CDR3 nucleotides: TGTGCCAGCAGCCAAGGGTCTGCCTCCTACGAGCAGTACTTC.

The V call is TRBV10-2, the J call TRBJ1-2; tentatively, D is TRBD1 (5 bases). Germline assignment: CDR1 WSHSY and CDR2 SAAADI. The CDR3 sequence is 13 residues long. Between the trimmed V and J ends, which lost 3 bases and 7 bases, there was a span of 12 bases. The CDR3 reads CASSDSGGTGYTF. The CDR3 DNA reads TGCGCCAGCAGTGATTCGGGGGGGACTGGCTACACCTTC.

The V gene is TRBV5-1, the J gene TRBJ2-7; 7 bases agree with TRBD2. In germline, CDR1 is SGHRS, CDR2 YFSETQ. CDR3 length: 14 residues. The ends lost 4 bases at V and 4 bases at J; junction bases unmatched: 8. CDR3 protein: CASSLGGSDYEQYF. The CDR3 DNA follows: TGCGCCAGCAGCCTGGGGGGGTCCGATTACGAGCAGTACTTC.

The J gene is TRBJ2-7, the V gene TRBV6-1; 9 nucleotides align to TRBD1. With V trimmed by 2 bases and J by 2 bases, 4 bases remained unmatched. Germline assignment: CDR1 MNHNS and CDR2 SASEGT. The CDR3 runs 15 residues. The CDR3 nucleotides read TGTGCCAGCAGTGAAACCGGGACAGGGCCCTACGAGCAGTACTTC. Its translation: CASSETGTGPYEQYF.

The chain is built from TRBV19 and TRBJ2-5, with no clear D. The CDR3 totals 12 residues. CDR1 and CDR2 from the germline V gene are LNHDA and SQIVND (reference sequence). V lost 6 bases and J 4 bases, leaving 9 bases between the germline ends. CDR3 DNA sequence: TGTGCCAGTAGGGATCCACTAGAGACCCAGTACTTC. Protein sequence: CASRDPLETQYF.

This clone was seen once. The chain joins TRBV7-3 to TRBJ1-1; TRBD1 aligns across 9 bases. Germline CDR1 is SGHTA and CDR2 is FQGTGA. J gave up 2 bases and V 5 bases, and 6 bases lay outside the gene matches. CDR3 length equals 15 residues. CDR3 loop: CASSATGGANTEAFF. The CDR3 region has the DNA TGTGCCAGCAGCGCTACAGGGGGCGCAAACACTGAAGCTTTCTTT.

This chain joins TRBV7-7 and TRBJ2-7, with 13 bases that match TRBD2. The V and J ends lost 5 bases and 2 bases, in that order; junction bases with no gene match: 3. Per the germline V gene, CDR1 is SSHAT and CDR2 is FNYEAQ (reference sequence). The CDR3 loop spans 15 amino acids. The CDR3 bases are TGTGCCAGCAGCCCCGGGACTAGCGGGGCCTACGAGCAGTACTTC. Translation gives CASSPGTSGAYEQYF.

The V call is TRBV15, the J call TRBJ2-7; 11 bases are a match to TRBD2. Germline lookup yields CDR1 LNHNV and CDR2 YYDKDF (reference sequence). The CDR3 runs 17 residues. V lost 2 bases, J lost 6 bases, and 12 bases stayed unmatched. In nucleotides, the CDR3 is TGTGCCACCAGCAGATCTTGGCGACTAGCGGGACCCTCCGAGCAGTACTTC. Its protein product is CATSRSWRLAGPSEQYF.

The genes are TRBV28 and TRBJ1-1, with unresolved D. The V gene lost 6 bases and the J gene lost 4 bases, with 9 bases spanning the gap. Per the germline V gene, CDR1 is MDHEN and CDR2 is SYDVKM. The CDR3 is 12 residues long. CDR3 loop: CASSNKPTEAFF. As DNA, the CDR3 is TGTGCCAGCAGCAATAAACCCACTGAAGCTTTCTTT.

This clone was seen a handful of times. This rearrangement joins TRBV6-5 to TRBJ2-7; TRBD1 aligns across 7 bases. There are 16 residues in the CDR3. Germline loops: CDR1 MNHEY, CDR2 SVGAGI. Losses at the gene ends were 0 bases for V and 6 bases for J; bases not matched to a gene: 11. The CDR3 DNA reads TGTGCCAGCAGTTACTCCCAGGAGTTAGGGGGCTCCGAGCAGTACTTC. Its translation is CASSYSQELGGSEQYF.

The rearrangement links TRBV14 to TRBJ1-4; no firm D call. Germline V gene sequence: CDR1 SGHDN, CDR2 FVKESK. Trimming left V 1 base short and J 0 bases short, with 6 bases between. CDR3 length: 15 amino acids. The CDR3 reads CASSQGRATNEKLFF. In DNA, the CDR3 is TGTGCCAGCAGCCAAGGACGAGCAACTAATGAAAAACTGTTTTTT.

This chain links TRBV28 with TRBJ2-7; D remains unclear. The V end lost 5 bases, the J end lost 4 bases, and 9 bases lay between the germline ends. Germline-derived CDR1 and CDR2 are MDHEN and SYDVKM. The CDR3 runs to 12 residues. CDR3 coding DNA: TGTGCCAGCAGTCGCTCAGGATACGAGCAGTACTTC. Translating gives CASSRSGYEQYF.

This clone occurred a few times. The chain links TRBV5-4 to TRBJ1-2; TRBD1 matches 9 bases. CDR1 and CDR2 (germline): SGHNT, YYREEE (reference sequence). This CDR3 contains 16 residues. After removal of 4 bases from V and 1 base from J, the junction contained 8 bases not matched to a gene. CDR3 in DNA: TGTGCCAGCAGCCTGCCGGGACAGGGCAGTAACTATGGCTACACCTTC. This codes for CASSLPGQGSNYGYTF. The complete variable domain, with remaining parts taken from reference TRBV5-4 and TRBJ1-2, reads ETGVTQSPTHLIKTRGQQVTLRCSSQSGHNTVSWYQQALGQGPQFIFQYYREEENGRGNFPPRFSGLQFPNYSSELNVNALELDDSALYLCASSLPGQGSNYGYTFGSGTRLTVV.

V gene TRBV7-9 combines with J gene TRBJ2-2; D unclear. Germline CDR1 and CDR2: SEHNR and FQNEAQ (reference sequence). V was clipped by 5 bases and J by 4 bases, with 14 bases between them. The CDR3 totals 15 residues. The CDR3 sequence is CASSPSSSLTGELFF. CDR3 bases: TGTGCCAGCAGCCCGAGTAGTTCCCTCACCGGGGAGCTGTTTTTT.

The gene calls are TRBV27 and TRBJ1-1, with TRBD1 matching 8 bases. CDR1 MNHEY and CDR2 SMNVEV come from the germline V gene (reference sequence). V lost 2 bases and J lost 11; bases outside the gene matches: 10. The CDR3 runs 14 residues. The CDR3 loop is CASSLQGANGMAFF. The CDR3 region has the DNA TGTGCCAGCAGTTTACAGGGGGCAAATGGTATGGCTTTCTTT.

The chain carries TRBV5-1 and TRBJ1-6; 8 bases map to TRBD1. V lost 2 bases and J lost 10; bases outside the gene matches: 5. Germline values: CDR1 SGHRS, CDR2 YFSETQ. The CDR3 is made up of 14 amino acids. CDR3 residues: CASSFSGQGSPLHF. The CDR3, as DNA: TGCGCCAGCAGCTTCTCCGGACAGGGATCACCCCTCCACTTT.

The chain recombines TRBV30 with TRBJ1-5; D not resolved. Germline V lookup: CDR1 GTSNPN, CDR2 SVGIG (reference sequence). The CDR3 is 13 amino acids. With 2 bases removed from V and 5 bases from J, the gap between germline ends came to 10 bases. CDR3 in DNA: TGTGCCTGGAGTTTTGGCCGGTATCAGCCCCAGCATTTT. It yields the protein CAWSFGRYQPQHF.

The chain recombines TRBV5-6 with TRBJ1-6; maybe TRBD1 (6 bases). V was trimmed by 2 bases and J by 4 bases, leaving 10 bases between them. The germline gives CDR1 SGHDT, CDR2 YYEEEE. This CDR3 has 15 amino acids. The CDR3 coding sequence is TGTGCCAGCAGCTTAGGGACACTTTATAATTCACCCCTCCACTTT. Its protein product is CASSLGTLYNSPLHF.

The gene calls are TRBV28 and TRBJ1-5; D gene uncertain. Germline-derived CDR1 and CDR2 are MDHEN and SYDVKM. The CDR3 sequence is 13 residues long. The V end lost 7 bases, the J end lost 3 bases, and 10 bases lay between the germline ends. The CDR3 region has the DNA TGTGCCAGCACCTTTTATGACAATCAGCCCCAGCATTTT. Its translation: CASTFYDNQPQHF.